The TCR beta chain under discussion was sequenced for a study of shared clonotypes between healthy human individuals. Study results and caveats: The represented genetic and exposure-history diversity was limited by the small number of donors.

TCRdb's copy holds only in-frame clones and misses some; the assay was immunoSEQ multiplex PCR. The table has over a million clones, 75% seen once. About this clone: Antigen unknown.

This clonotype originated in a man aged 18 to 30 in good health. Sequenced input: memory CD4+ T cells sorted from blood. Subset indicated: CD45RA-negative fraction.

The CDR3 here is CASSQGLAENYEQYF. In DNA form, the CDR3 reads TGTGCCAGCAGCCAAGGACTAGCGGAAAACTACGAGCAGTACTTC. The V call is TRBV7-2, the J call TRBJ2-7; 10 bases agree with TRBD2. Trimming removed 5 bases from V and 3 bases from J; junction bases left unmatched: 7. The CDR3 is made up of 15 amino acids. Germline CDR1 and CDR2: SGHTA and FQGNSA.